These 29 T cell receptor beta chains came from one sample sequenced in a study of beta chain features in type 1 diabetes. Reverse transcribing all isolated RNA meant expressed TCRB transcripts were sequenced. Produced via immunoSEQ multiplex PCR; TCRdb's table is partial and in-frame only. The top ten hold 0.019% of the sample, which has 350,000 to 400,000 clones, roughly 16% seen once. Sequenced: naive CD4+ T cells from blood. The receptors derive from a young woman in good health.

This clone was counted between two and nine times. This chain connects TRBV10-3 to TRBJ1-1; possibly TRBD1 for D (5 bases). The V end lost 3 bases, the J end lost 4 bases, and 15 bases lay between the germline ends. Germline lookup yields CDR1 ENHRY and CDR2 SYGVKD. CDR3 length: 15 residues. CDR3 in DNA: TGTGCCATCAGTGAATATTTGGATAGGGGCACTGAAGCTTTCTTT. As protein: CAISEYLDRGTEAFF.

This clone has a handful of counts. The chain links TRBV2 to TRBJ1-5; TRBD1 matches at 9 bases. Looked up from germline, CDR1 is SNHLY and CDR2 is FYNNEI. The J segment lost 7 bases and the V segment lost 4 bases, leaving 2 bases of the junction unmatched. This CDR3 region has 13 residues. The CDR3 DNA reads as TGTGCCAGCAGTGGGACAGGGGAACAGCCCCAGCATTTT. This gives the protein CASSGTGEQPQHF.

The chain is built from TRBV28 and TRBJ2-5; tentatively, D is TRBD1 (6 bases). Deletions cut 6 bases from V and 1 base from J, with 9 bases between. The CDR3 is 13 amino acids. From germline, CDR1 is MDHEN and CDR2 SYDVKM. The CDR3 nucleotides are TGTGCCAGCAGGGGGGCGGCCCAAGAGACCCAGTACTTC. Translating it yields CASRGAAQETQYF.

There are a few counts of this clone. This chain uses TRBV18 with TRBJ2-3, with 8 positions matching TRBD2. The CDR3 consists of 15 residues. Trimming took 0 bases from V and 6 from J; bases not matched to a gene: 5. Germline CDR1 reads KGHSH; CDR2 reads LQKENI. The CDR3, as DNA: TGTGCCAGCTCACCACCTAGCGGGGCCCCGGATACGCAGTATTTT. This gives the protein CASSPPSGAPDTQYF.

Only a few counts were recorded for this clone. The chain uses TRBV5-1 and TRBJ2-1; 11 bases align to TRBD1. CDR3 length: 15 residues. V dropped 4 bases and J dropped 6; count of bases not matched to a gene: 6. Per the germline V gene, CDR1 is SGHRS and CDR2 is YFSETQ. Here the CDR3 DNA reads TGCGCCAGCAGCGAGGGGACAGGGGGAGGCAATGAGCAGTTCTTC. Encoded protein: CASSEGTGGGNEQFF.

On this clone itself: Other DNA sequences from this sample encode an identical CDR3 as well. V gene TRBV9 combines with J gene TRBJ2-2; 8 nucleotides match TRBD2. CDR1 is SGDLS and CDR2 is YYNGEE in the germline V gene. This CDR3 comprises 16 residues. V dropped 0 bases and J dropped 1; count of bases not matched to a gene: 2. The CDR3 is CASSVDAGGNTGELFF. Written as DNA, the CDR3 is TGTGCCAGCAGCGTAGATGCGGGGGGGAACACCGGGGAGCTGTTTTTT.

This clone was seen more than once but under ten times. The J gene is TRBJ2-7, the V gene TRBV7-9, with 7 bases that match TRBD1. The germline CDR1 and CDR2 sequences are SEHNR and FQNEAQ (reference sequence). V shed 1 base, J shed 5 bases, and the junction held 17 bases outside the gene matches. The CDR3 loop spans 18 amino acids. DNA of the CDR3: TGTGCCAGCAGCTTAGGCCCTGGTCGGACAGGCCTGCGAGACGAGCAGTACTTC. It translates to CASSLGPGRTGLRDEQYF.

This clone was observed a handful of times. This chain joins TRBV30 and TRBJ2-3; 8 bases match TRBD1. With 2 bases clipped from V and 2 bases from J, the junction kept 6 bases outside the gene matches. This CDR3 has 15 residues. Per the germline V gene, CDR1 is GTSNPN and CDR2 is SVGIG (reference sequence). The CDR3, as DNA: TGTGCCTGGAGTAGAGGGACAGGTGCCACAGATACGCAGTATTTT. Amino acid sequence: CAWSRGTGATDTQYF.

The CDR3 nucleotides are TGTGCCAGCAGTTTAACTAGACGTGAGACCCAGTACTTC. Residues: CASSLTRRETQYF. The genes are TRBV27 and TRBJ2-5; D might be TRBD2 (5 bases). Germline V gene sequence: CDR1 MNHEY, CDR2 SMNVEV (reference sequence). The CDR3 loop spans 13 amino acids. Trimming left V 2 bases short and J 5 bases short, with 9 bases between.

V usage is TRBV5-1 and J usage is TRBJ2-1, with 8 bases lining up with TRBD1. Germline assignment: CDR1 SGHRS and CDR2 YFSETQ. V shed 3 bases and J 4 bases; nucleotides not matched to a gene: 3. The CDR3 has 14 residues. The CDR3 DNA is TGCGCCAGCAGCTGGAGGACAGGGTACAATGAGCAGTTCTTC. Its protein is CASSWRTGYNEQFF.

Only a few counts were recorded for this clone. The chain is built from TRBV18 and TRBJ2-5, with D maybe TRBD1 (6 bases). The V and J ends lost 3 bases and 4 bases respectively, with 12 bases between them. This CDR3 comprises 14 residues. Germline V gene lookup returns CDR1 KGHSH and CDR2 LQKENI. The CDR3: CASSPGHQAETQYF. CDR3 sequence (DNA): TGTGCCAGCTCACCGGGACACCAGGCAGAGACCCAGTACTTC.

This clone came up once. V gene TRBV7-2 combines with J gene TRBJ2-1; no definite D call. Between the trimmed V and J ends, which lost 0 bases and 7 bases, there was a span of 16 bases. The germline V gene has CDR1 SGHTA and CDR2 FQGNSA. This CDR3 has 16 residues. DNA for the CDR3: TGTGCCAGCAGCTTAGCGGCCGAGCGCCCTAGGAATGAGCAGTTCTTC. It is translated as CASSLAAERPRNEQFF.

V gene TRBV19 combines with J gene TRBJ2-1; D is perhaps TRBD1 (5 bases). Between the trimmed V and J ends, which lost 4 bases and 0 bases, there was a span of 13 bases. Germline assignment: CDR1 LNHDA and CDR2 SQIVND (reference sequence). This CDR3 is built from 16 residues. Here the CDR3 DNA reads TGTGCCAGTAGTACCTCTCTAAGGGGCTCCTACAATGAGCAGTTCTTC. Encoded protein: CASSTSLRGSYNEQFF.

This clone has just a few counts. The chain couples TRBV6-1 to TRBJ2-5; 8 bases match TRBD1. Germline assignment: CDR1 MNHNS and CDR2 SASEGT. V gave up 7 bases and J gave up 5 bases; unmatched junction bases: 3. The CDR3 runs to 12 residues. The CDR3 spells CASNNRGETQYF. CDR3 nucleotide sequence: TGTGCCAGCAACAACAGGGGGGAGACCCAGTACTTC.

This clone was seen more than once but under ten times. The chain uses TRBV28 and TRBJ2-5; D gene ambiguous. V gave up 3 bases and J gave up 5 bases, with 10 bases separating them. The CDR3 spans 13 residues. Germline V gives CDR1 MDHEN, CDR2 SYDVKM. The CDR3 here is CASSLSHSETQYF. The CDR3 DNA reads as TGTGCCAGCAGTTTGTCCCACTCGGAGACCCAGTACTTC.

This clone turned up a few times. This chain connects TRBV5-1 to TRBJ2-1; no firm D call. Trimming pared 6 bases from V and 0 bases from J, leaving 10 bases between. This CDR3 has 14 amino acids. Germline V gene lookup returns CDR1 SGHRS and CDR2 YFSETQ. CDR3 DNA sequence: TGCGCCAGCACCCTTGAGGTCTCCTACAATGAGCAGTTCTTC. It is translated as CASTLEVSYNEQFF.

This chain joins TRBV2 and TRBJ2-1; 9 bases are a match to TRBD2. This CDR3 has 15 amino acids. V shed 7 bases, J shed 4 bases, and the junction held 8 bases outside the gene matches. Germline CDR1 reads SNHLY; CDR2 reads FYNNEI. The CDR3 DNA sequence: TGTGCCAGCATTGGGCCTAGCGGGATGTACAATGAGCAGTTCTTC. Protein product: CASIGPSGMYNEQFF.

This clone was detected only a few times. The J gene is TRBJ2-2, the V gene TRBV28; no firm D call. Trimming took 6 bases from V and 0 from J, leaving 8 bases between them. The CDR3 length is 14 residues. Germline loops: CDR1 MDHEN, CDR2 SYDVKM. CDR3 sequence reads: CASRRIANTGELFF. The CDR3 region has the DNA TGTGCCAGCAGGCGCATAGCGAACACCGGGGAGCTGTTTTTT.

This clone has a handful of counts. The chain combines TRBV21-1 with TRBJ2-7; the tabulated D call, TRBD2, remains unverified against the DNA. TRBV21-1 is a pseudogene. The CDR3 runs to 15 residues. As DNA, the CDR3 is TGTGCCAGGAGACAAAGGGGAGGGAACGGTTACGAGCAGTACTTC. Its translation is CARRQRGGNGYEQYF.

The chain employs TRBV11-2 and TRBJ2-5, with D maybe TRBD1 (5 bases). Trimming stripped 5 bases from V and 3 bases from J, with 13 bases between. The V gene's germline CDR1 is SGHAT and CDR2 FQNNGV. The CDR3 runs to 14 residues. CDR3 protein: CASSPARVKETQYF. DNA for the CDR3: TGTGCCAGCAGCCCCGCCAGGGTAAAAGAGACCCAGTACTTC.

The chain combines TRBV18 with TRBJ1-2, with 8 bases matching TRBD1. After removal of 0 bases from V and 4 bases from J, the junction contained 7 bases not matched to a gene. Germline values: CDR1 KGHSH, CDR2 LQKENI. The CDR3 totals 16 residues. In DNA, the CDR3 is TGTGCCAGCTCACCACCCCAGGGGGCGCTGAGCTATGGCTACACCTTC. Amino acids: CASSPPQGALSYGYTF.

The CDR3 nucleotides are TGTGCCAGCAGTGAATTCGGACAGGGCTACGAGCAGTACTTC. This translates into CASSEFGQGYEQYF. The rearrangement uses TRBV25-1 and TRBJ2-7, with 8 bases identical to TRBD1. CDR1 is MGHDK and CDR2 is SYGVNS in the germline V gene. The J segment lost 3 bases and the V segment lost 1 base, leaving 2 bases of the junction unmatched. CDR3 length: 14 amino acids.

This clone showed up just a few times. V usage is TRBV30 and J usage is TRBJ1-4, with unresolved D. Germline loops: CDR1 GTSNPN, CDR2 SVGIG (reference sequence). Trimming left V 2 bases short and J 7 bases short, with 20 bases between. This CDR3 spans 16 amino acids. The CDR3 protein is CAWSSTRRGIREKLFF. CDR3 in DNA: TGTGCCTGGAGTTCGACGAGGCGGGGAATTCGTGAAAAACTGTTTTTT.

The chain joins TRBV5-6 to TRBJ1-1; D is ambiguous. Per the germline V gene, CDR1 is SGHDT and CDR2 is YYEEEE. V lost 0 bases to trimming and J lost 10 bases, with 7 bases between them. The CDR3 contains 11 residues. CDR3 sequence: CASSLGGLAFF. The CDR3 DNA sequence: TGTGCCAGCAGCTTGGGAGGGCTAGCTTTCTTT.

This clone was counted between two and nine times. The V call is TRBV28, the J call TRBJ2-7; 10 nucleotides agree with TRBD2. V shed 5 bases, J shed 4 bases, and the junction held 11 bases outside the gene matches. Germline CDR1 reads MDHEN; CDR2 reads SYDVKM. CDR3 length equals 16 residues. CDR3 loop: CASSPRAGGGGYEQYF. The CDR3 coding sequence is TGTGCCAGCAGTCCACGAGCGGGAGGGGGAGGTTACGAGCAGTACTTC.

The rearrangement uses TRBV7-9 and TRBJ1-2; tentative D call: TRBD1 (5 bases). Germline CDR1 reads SEHNR; CDR2 reads FQNEAQ (reference sequence). The CDR3 is 14 amino acids. The V end lost 5 bases, the J end lost 4 bases, and 14 bases lay between the germline ends. This chain's CDR3 is CASSPARASYGYTF. The CDR3 DNA sequence: TGTGCCAGCAGCCCGGCCAGGGCCTCCTATGGCTACACCTTC.

This clone showed up just a few times. The CDR3 bases are TGTGCCAGCAGCTCAGGCCCTGGGGCCAACGTCCTGACTTTC. Translating it yields CASSSGPGANVLTF. The chain uses TRBV9 and TRBJ2-6; the D is unclear. In germline, CDR1 is SGDLS, CDR2 YYNGEE. V lost 4 bases, J lost 2 bases, and 7 bases lay in between. CDR3 size: 14 residues.

This chain uses TRBV13 with TRBJ1-1; D gene uncertain. Germline assignment: CDR1 PRHDT and CDR2 FYEKMQ (reference sequence). There are 13 residues in the CDR3. V was cut by 6 bases and J by 1 base, with 9 bases left in between. The CDR3 reads CASSLSRNTEAFF. The CDR3 DNA reads TGTGCCAGCAGTCTTAGCCGGAACACTGAAGCTTTCTTT.

The chain couples TRBV30 to TRBJ2-2; no definite D call. CDR3 length: 12 residues. Trimming pared 2 bases from V and 5 bases from J, leaving 6 bases between. Per the germline V gene, CDR1 is GTSNPN and CDR2 is SVGIG (reference sequence). The CDR3 region has the DNA TGTGCCTGGAGTAGGAGTACCGGGGAGCTGTTTTTT. Translating it yields CAWSRSTGELFF.